Listed below are T cell receptor beta chains from one sample, sequenced in a study of blood T cell repertoires in COVID-19. TCRdb's table, derived via immunoSEQ multiplex PCR, lists solely in-frame clones and lacks some. The repertoire holds under 45,000 clones, with around 86% as singletons. Material: peripheral blood. These receptors all come from a man aged 35-49 years with active COVID-19. CDR3s include the opening cysteine and the closing phenylalanine or tryptophan. Each record gives: V gene, D gene, J gene, clone size, CDR3 protein, CDR3 DNA. The D gene is left open where the match is weak. Not all rows give a size; the values are once, few, many and, for expanded clones, a class.

TRBV5-1,TRBD1,TRBJ1-3,NA,CASSLTGDSGNTIYF,TGCGCCAGCAGCTTAACAGGGGACTCTGGAAACACCATATATTTT
TRBV19,NA,TRBJ2-7,NA,CASSMQTPPYEQYF,TGTGCCAGTAGTATGCAGACACCACCCTACGAGCAGTACTTC
TRBV6-5,NA,TRBJ2-5,NA,CASSINPGGQETQYF,TGTGCCAGCAGTATTAACCCTGGCGGGCAAGAGACCCAGTACTTC
TRBV12-3/TRBV12-4,TRBD2,TRBJ2-7,NA,CASSALAGEQYF,TGTGCCAGCAGCGCTCTAGCGGGAGAGCAGTACTTC
TRBV28,TRBD1,TRBJ1-2,NA,CASRSGGFRFGYTF,TGTGCCAGCAGGTCAGGGGGCTTTCGGTTTGGCTACACCTTC
TRBV6-1,NA,TRBJ1-1,NA,CASSEPGTPNTEAFF,TGTGCCAGCAGTGAACCAGGGACACCGAACACTGAAGCTTTCTTT
TRBV25-1,NA,TRBJ1-1,NA,CASSGRGRRTEAFF,TGTGCCAGCAGTGGACGGGGGAGGCGGACTGAAGCTTTCTTT
TRBV10-3,NA,TRBJ2-2,NA,CAITARGWETGTQEGRTGELFF,TGTGCCATCACGGCCAGGGGCTGGGAAACCGGGACACAAGAAGGACGCACCGGGGAGCTGTTTTTT
TRBV19,NA,TRBJ2-5,NA,CASTSSNGGRRETQYF,TGTGCCAGTACCTCGTCCAACGGGGGGCGGCGAGAGACCCAGTACTTC
TRBV6-5,NA,TRBJ2-1,once,CASSTDSSYNEQFF,TGTGCCAGCAGTACGGACAGCTCCTACAATGAGCAGTTCTTC
TRBV7-9,NA,TRBJ2-7,NA,CASSLLSGATYEQYF,TGTGCCAGCAGCTTGCTTTCAGGGGCCACCTACGAGCAGTACTTC
TRBV18,NA,TRBJ1-1,once,CASSPRGTEGTEAFF,TGTGCCAGCTCACCACGCGGGACGGAGGGCACTGAAGCTTTCTTT
TRBV10-3,NA,TRBJ2-7,NA,CAISSLYEQYF,TGTGCCATCAGTTCTCTCTACGAGCAGTACTTC
TRBV7-8,NA,TRBJ1-2,NA,CASSRRNYGYTF,TGTGCCAGCAGCCGGCGTAACTATGGCTACACCTTC
TRBV10-3,TRBD1,TRBJ2-1,NA,CAISESRGQGANEQFF,TGTGCCATCAGTGAGTCGAGAGGGCAGGGGGCGAATGAGCAGTTCTTC
TRBV28,TRBD1,TRBJ2-7,once,CASSSPTGASYEQYF,TGTGCCAGCAGTTCCCCGACAGGGGCCTCCTACGAGCAGTACTTC